Each of the 10 T cell receptor beta chains below was sequenced from the same sample in a study of early T cells in non-severe SARS-CoV-2 infection. Each CDR3 protein gets one entry after TCRdb re-called the 5' RACE reads with MiXCR. The sample yields 30,000 to 45,000 distinct CDR3 sequences, approximately 9.9% seen once. The sequenced sample consisted of whole blood. The receptors stem from an adult who was a healthcare worker with PCR-confirmed SARS-CoV-2 infection or an uninfected control (not recorded which).

This clonotype was detected only once. The chain uses TRBV29-1 and TRBJ1-1, with 7 positions matching TRBD1. CDR3 size: 12 residues. Germline V gene sequence: CDR1 SQVTM, CDR2 ANQGSEA. Trimming removed 6 bases from V and 11 bases from J; junction bases left unmatched: 12. The CDR3, as DNA: TGCAGCGTGATGGGACAGTCGCAGGGGGCTTTCTTT. It yields the protein CSVMGQSQGAFF.

This clonotype was seen at least ten times. The chain has TRBV7-2 and TRBJ1-2; D call uncertain. The CDR3 is 15 amino acids. CDR1 is SGHTA, CDR2 FQGNSA, per germline. Trimming took 1 base from V and 4 from J, leaving 13 bases between them. Here the CDR3 reads CASSLGTLRSYGYTF. The CDR3 nucleotides are TGTGCCAGCAGCTTAGGGACCCTGAGGAGCTATGGCTACACCTTC.

Here the CDR3 DNA reads TGTGCCAGCAGTGATCCTAGCGGGGGGGCCGGCAATGAGCAGTTCTTC. Protein: CASSDPSGGAGNEQFF. This chain connects TRBV2 to TRBJ2-1, with 12 bases fitting TRBD2. Germline V gives CDR1 SNHLY, CDR2 FYNNEI. The junction had 6 bases not matched to a gene; V was cut back by 3 bases and J by 6 bases. The length of the CDR3 is 16 residues.

In this sample, this clonotype turned up many times. The J gene is TRBJ2-7, the V gene TRBV3-1; the D is unclear. Germline CDR1 is LGHDT and CDR2 is YNNKEL (reference sequence). The CDR3 length is 15 residues. Trimming shortened V by 1 base and J by 2 bases, and 12 bases separated the two germline ends. This CDR3 is CASSQAPRRTYEQYF. The CDR3 DNA follows: TGTGCCAGCAGCCAAGCCCCGAGGCGGACCTACGAGCAGTACTTC.

This sequence joins TRBV9 and TRBJ2-7; TRBD2 is a possible D gene (6 bases). CDR1 is SGDLS and CDR2 is YYNGEE in the germline V gene. This CDR3 contains 13 residues. V lost 0 bases to trimming and J lost 6 bases, with 10 bases between them. The CDR3 protein is CASSVDGGFEQYF. The CDR3, as DNA: TGTGCCAGCAGCGTAGATGGAGGGTTCGAGCAGTACTTC.

This clonotype was counted ten times or more. The chain joins TRBV29-1 to TRBJ2-7; 9 positions agree with TRBD1. The CDR3 is 16 residues long. Germline trimming cut 3 bases from V and 6 bases from J; bases unmatched to any gene: 15. CDR1 and CDR2 (germline): SQVTM, ANQGSEA. The CDR3 here is CSVDNERGGTGPEQYF. CDR3 in DNA: TGCAGCGTTGATAATGAGCGTGGAGGGACAGGGCCCGAGCAGTACTTC.

Ten or more counts support this clonotype. The rearrangement joins TRBV6-1 to TRBJ2-1; D is unclear. CDR1 and CDR2 (germline): MNHNS, SASEGT. The V end lost 6 bases, the J end lost 4 bases, and 4 bases lay between the germline ends. The CDR3 is 11 amino acids. The CDR3: CASREYNEQFF. CDR3 nucleotides: TGTGCCAGCAGAGAATACAATGAGCAGTTCTTC.

A few counts support this clonotype. The chain couples TRBV20-1 to TRBJ2-7; no clear D gene. Germline lookup yields CDR1 DFQATT and CDR2 SNEGSKA (reference sequence). This CDR3 is 13 amino acids long. Trimming shortened V by 1 base and J by 2 bases, and 9 bases separated the two germline ends. The CDR3 DNA reads TGCAGTGCTAGAGTAGCAGCAGCCTACGAGCAGTACTTC. Translated, it gives CSARVAAAYEQYF.

V is TRBV15 and J is TRBJ2-3; 10 bases fit TRBD2. CDR3 size: 16 residues. In germline, CDR1 is LNHNV, CDR2 YYDKDF (reference sequence). The junction had 7 bases not matched to a gene; V was cut back by 5 bases and J by 2 bases. The CDR3 region is CATSDPSGGATDTQYF. Here the CDR3 DNA reads TGTGCCACCAGCGACCCTAGCGGGGGTGCCACAGATACGCAGTATTTT.

This clonotype has a count of ten or more. The chain links TRBV28 to TRBJ1-2; 9 bases are shared with TRBD1. The CDR3 is 12 residues long. The germline CDR1 and CDR2 sequences are MDHEN and SYDVKM. The ends lost 7 bases at V and 8 bases at J; junction bases unmatched: 5. CDR3 residues: CASKGQGRGYTF. CDR3 nucleotides: TGTGCCAGCAAGGGACAGGGAAGAGGCTACACCTTC.